This T cell receptor beta chain was sequenced during a study of CD4 and CD8 cells across lung adenocarcinoma regions. TCRdb re-called the PCR reads with MiXCR, one entry per CDR3 protein. The profile covers roughly 20,000 distinct CDR3 sequences, with 46% appearing a single time and approximately 18% taken by the ten largest. This clonotype was found many times. The sequence was obtained from a male donor with lung adenocarcinoma. The CD4 and CD8 labels of this study may be unreliable. Sequencing was done on a sample of CD4+ T cells from the margin of a lung tumor.

The chain's CDR3 is CASSYIIAGGYEQYF. The CDR3 coding sequence is TGTGCCAGCAGTTACATTATAGCGGGAGGGTACGAGCAGTACTTC. V and J are TRBV6-5 and TRBJ2-7, with 11 bases aligning to TRBD2. The CDR3 has 15 residues. The germline V gene encodes CDR1 MNHEY and CDR2 SVGAGI. Trimming took 2 bases from V and 4 from J; bases not matched to a gene: 4.